Detailed here is one T cell receptor (beta chain). Its recognized antigen is unknown. Base qualities are not recorded, but no much larger clone differs from it by a single base. The cohort consisted of 650 to 850 healthy bone marrow donors. All cohort members were sampled while nominally healthy, although unrecorded immune exposures were likely present. The donor was CMV seropositive and belonged to the group of 250 to 300 seropositive cohort members. A peripheral blood sample was provided by each donor, and peripheral blood mononuclear cells were used for TCR beta sequencing. Genomic DNA was extracted from the blood cell samples with the Qiagen DNeasy Blood Extraction Kit. Library method: the immunoSEQ multiplex PCR assay. A mixture of 60 forward primers for TCR Vbeta segments and 13 reverse primers for TCR Jbeta segments was used in the multiplex PCR. The CDR3 region of rearranged TCR beta genes was amplified from genomic DNA with a multiplex PCR assay. Amplified TCR beta libraries were sequenced as 87-base-pair reads on the Illumina HiSeq System. The paper's processing steps were these. Across the 500 to 750 repertoires, a later analysis counted about 81 million unique TCR beta chains, approximately 10 million of which were shared by at least two donors. Raw reads were error-corrected and collapsed into unique sequences with a nearest-neighbor algorithm that merged closely related sequences to remove PCR and sequencing errors. CDR3 sequences were aligned to IMGT reference sequences to assign V, D and J gene segments. For a sequence to be retained, at least a six-nucleotide match to both a V gene segment and a J gene segment was required. A rearrangement was called productive if the CDR3 had no stop codons and remained in frame with V and J, and every other rearrangement was called non-productive. Following IMGT convention, CDR3 was defined as the stretch from the second conserved V-encoded cysteine up to the conserved J-encoded phenylalanine. Sequences without an unambiguous match to a single V gene segment were excluded from the earlier analysis of almost 600 of the donors. An earlier analysis of approximately 590 of the donors classified V segments as functional when productive rearrangements were above 56.7% and as segregating when the standard deviation between donors was above 5%. To diagnose cytomegalovirus status from the catalog of TCR beta chain sequences, a statistical classification framework was built. V and J gene assignment, in a later analysis, came from comparing TCR nucleotide sequences with IMGT/GENE-DB human TR gene sequences. Using the TCRdist pipeline, a later analysis assigned CDR3 sequences along with most-parsimonious VDJ recombination scenarios. In a later analysis, each TCR beta chain was defined by its CDR3 amino acid sequence together with its V-gene family, and reads lacking a unique V-gene family were excluded. A later analysis removed several hundred highly shared, low-generation-probability nucleotide sequences to deal with suspected cross-contamination and a sequencing artifact. In a later analysis, a clonal expansion index was calculated for each public chain from normalized within-repertoire ranks of inferred template counts. A later analysis computed generation probabilities with a VDJ recombination model fitted to out-of-frame rearrangements, and checked the results against IGoR. In a later analysis, TCR-TCR, TCR-HLA and TCR-CMV co-occurrence was scored with hypergeometric tests, and a repertoire-size bias correction was applied to TCR pairs. To estimate false discovery rates, a later analysis permuted the HLA or CMV assignments 20 times. In a later analysis, co-occurring TCRs were grouped using DBSCAN, with TCRdist sequence similarity added in when clustering inside HLA-allele-positive subsets. For co-occurrence clustering, repertoires with fewer than 30,000 or more than 120,000 public chains were excluded, along with 4 to 6 repertoires with anomalous nucleotide sharing. TCRdb's version of the immuneACCESS table is confined to in-frame rearrangements and falls short of the full clone set. An unresolved V gene accounts for under half of the shortfall where checked; the remainder is of unknown origin. That table furnishes V, J and clone size, whereas the DNA furnished D and trimming. The sample contains approximately 85,000 clones, 75% to 85% of them found a single time. Together, the top ten hold approximately 29% of the sample.

The record originates from a study of cytomegalovirus exposure and HLA in healthy donors (dated by TCRdb to about 2017). At the level of the whole study: According to an earlier analysis of 550 to 750 of the donors, about 179 million T cells yielded roughly 110 million unique TCR beta sequences and approximately 300 Gb of sequence data. An earlier analysis of approximately 640 of the donors applied high-throughput TCR beta sequencing to assess whether each TCR beta V gene segment acted as functional or pseudogenic. The aim of the study was to test whether cataloging public T cell receptors could identify signatures of past pathogen exposure. Of the roughly 390 genotyped donors, 81% were placed in the genetic ancestry cluster associated with self-reported Caucasian donors. To study patterns of TCR occurrence, a later analysis re-analyzed previously published TCR beta repertoires from 600 to 750 donors and added high-resolution HLA genotyping. To predict cytomegalovirus infection status, the study combined high-throughput TCR immunosequencing, statistical association of individual TCRs with disease status, and machine learning. The T cell repertoires of 670 or so subjects were profiled by immunosequencing and related to cytomegalovirus serostatus. Both class I and class II loci were covered by HLA typing, at four-digit resolution. Around 300 gigabases of sequencing data and approximately 93 million unique TCR sequences were included in an early release covering around 650 HLA-typed donors. A later genetic analysis took genome-wide SNP genotypes for about 55% of the 666 donors and used that subset as a discovery cohort. The later analysis used no new phenotypic data to find candidate immune exposures, relying instead on TCR beta sequences and their occurrence across donors. All discovery cohort repertoires had been generated on a single sequencing platform. Five DR-DQ haplotypes were handled as single units for association and clustering because linkage in the cohort was strong. Donor age, sex, ethnicity and CMV serostatus were compiled alongside the repertoire data. On average, roughly 240,000 unique TCR beta nucleotide sequences were sequenced per donor among 398 genotyped donors of the cohort, with around 19% of those sequences being non-productive. In addition to the first cohort of about 650 subjects, a separate validation cohort of 120 different subjects was used. The number of typed donors differed by locus: about 629-640 for A, B, C, DRB1 and DQB1; approximately 520 for DQA1; 606 for DPA1; and 400 to 480 for DPB1.

General study outcomes and caveats: V-gene and J-gene trimming of TCR beta chains was associated with a missense DCLRE1C variant in a later genetic analysis, and the association was replicated in an independent cohort. When HLA alleles, especially DR and DQ, strongly co-occurred, TCR associations were difficult to assign to individual alleles. According to the authors, the approach could potentially be generalized to other disease states and immunological phenotypes. Cytomegalovirus status was reported to be diagnosed by the classifier with high specificity and sensitivity in both the original and validation cohorts. Most TCR sequences were observed very rarely across donors, whereas some public TCRs were present in many individuals. A later analysis found that TCR association rates varied across HLA loci, with DRB1 alleles showing the most associated TCRs and HLA-C alleles the fewest. According to a later genetic analysis, donors in an Asian-associated ancestry cluster had fewer N-insertions in productive TCRs than the roughly 660-donor mean. The study gave a list of some 150 TCR beta chains associated with cytomegalovirus. Specific HLA alleles were associated with 16,951 TCR beta sequences at a false discovery rate of 0.05 in a later analysis. Most CMV-associated TCR beta chains appeared to be HLA-restricted in a later analysis, and the HLA associations seemed to be driven largely by CMV exposure. The sequencing pipeline was judged likely to have produced a cluster of highly shared sequence variants as a technical artifact. The cohort was sequenced for TCR beta chains only, and without alpha or paired-chain data the features that could be detected were limited. Because the 87-base-pair reads could not distinguish some IMGT-functional V segments, including TRBV6-2 and TRBV6-3, those segments were excluded. Correlated functional status among segregating V segments might reflect linkage disequilibrium, but an unknown experimental factor could not be ruled out. HLA typing was unavailable for some donors at each locus, so association tests used only the typed subset. The presence/absence analyses assumed that sequencing depth was roughly uniform across donors, and that assumption may not be true. CMV serostatus was the only immune exposure information available for the cohort. A further reported finding was that TCR beta sequences accurately predicted the HLA-A and HLA-B alleles for most subjects in the first cohort. A few of the identified cytomegalovirus-associated TCR beta chains were confirmed in vitro to be specific for cytomegalovirus antigens. Several of the top co-occurrence clusters appeared to be linked to parvovirus B19, influenza, CMV and Epstein-Barr virus, according to a later analysis. In a later analysis, HLA-associated TCR beta chains were found to be more clonally expanded and to have lower generation probabilities than equally common non-associated chains. Because counts were too low, seventeen rarely observed V segments, including chromosome 9 orphons, were left out of the earlier analysis of some 600 of the donors. An earlier analysis of several hundred of the donors showed that most TCR beta V segments appeared in productive rearrangements either about 87% or about 30% of the time, which broadly matched IMGT annotations.

The junction shows trimming of 4 bases on V and 1 base on J, plus 13 bases between the germline ends. CDR1 and CDR2, per the germline V gene, are SGHTA and FQGNSA. Taken from cysteine to phenylalanine, the CDR3 has 15 residues. The retained sequence is limited to the CDR3, 45 bases, with the frame set at the first base. The rearranged segments are TRBV7-2 and TRBJ2-5; the D gene lacks a confident call. The receptor comes from a man aged 50 to 60 in good health and CMV-seropositive. Sequences were obtained from PBMCs. The nucleotides are TGTGCCAGCAGCTATTCCCAATTAGCCCAAGAGACCCAGTACTTC. Its protein reads: CASSYSQLAQETQYF.